These 9 T cell receptor beta chains share one sample of origin, sequenced in a study of cytomegalovirus exposure and HLA in healthy donors. The PCR was carried out with 60 Vbeta primers and 13 Jbeta primers. Profiling relied on immunoSEQ multiplex PCR, and the TCRdb table lists in-frame clones only, not all of them. The sample has 150,000 to 200,000 clones, about two thirds seen once. The sample comprised PBMCs. The receptors stem from a man aged 25-45 years in good health and CMV-seropositive.

This clone was seen a single time. The CDR3 is CASSILAGVEQFF. Here the CDR3 DNA reads TGTGCCAGTAGTATACTAGCGGGAGTTGAGCAGTTCTTC. The rearrangement joins TRBV19 to TRBJ2-1; 10 bases are shared with TRBD2. V trimming: 2 bases; J trimming: 9 bases; junction bases outside the gene matches: 1. The CDR3 extends over 13 amino acids. Germline CDR1 and CDR2: LNHDA and SQIVND (reference sequence).

This chain connects TRBV5-1 to TRBJ2-3; D perhaps matches TRBD1 (5 bases). V was pared by 4 bases and J by 4 bases, with 16 bases between. Germline CDR1 and CDR2: SGHRS and YFSETQ. This CDR3 comprises 15 residues. CDR3 in DNA: TGCGCCAGCAGCCGAAGCCTCCTCAGGGCAGATACGCAGTATTTT. Translating gives CASSRSLLRADTQYF. The entire variable domain, with the rest obtained from reference TRBV5-1 and TRBJ2-3, is as follows: KAGVTQTPRYLIKTRGQQVTLSCSPISGHRSVSWYQQTPGQGLQFLFEYFSETQRNKGNFPGRFSGRQFSNSRSEMNVSTLELGDSALYLCASSRSLLRADTQYFGPGTRLTVL.

This CDR3 is CASSVYSGAPTDEQFF. The CDR3 nucleotides are TGTGCCAGCAGCGTATATTCGGGAGCCCCAACCGATGAGCAGTTCTTC. J is TRBJ2-1 and V is TRBV9; weak D call: TRBD2 (6 bases). Germline assignment: CDR1 SGDLS and CDR2 YYNGEE. The CDR3 spans 16 residues. V shed 1 base and J shed 8 bases, with 19 bases lying between them.

This clone turned up a few times. The chain uses TRBV5-1 and TRBJ1-2; TRBD1 agrees at 8 bases. V lost 4 bases to trimming and J lost 4 bases; unmatched junction nucleotides: 12. CDR3 length: 16 amino acids. Germline loops: CDR1 SGHRS, CDR2 YFSETQ. In DNA form, the CDR3 reads TGCGCCAGCAGCCCCGGACAAGGGACAGGCTTCTATGGCTACACCTTC. Translating it yields CASSPGQGTGFYGYTF. The full variable domain, rest sourced from reference TRBV5-1 and TRBJ1-2, is KAGVTQTPRYLIKTRGQQVTLSCSPISGHRSVSWYQQTPGQGLQFLFEYFSETQRNKGNFPGRFSGRQFSNSRSEMNVSTLELGDSALYLCASSPGQGTGFYGYTFGSGTRLTVV.

V and J are TRBV2 and TRBJ2-5; TRBD2 agrees at 7 bases. The end of the DNA fits TRBJ2-7 better, so the J call may be wrong. The germline V gene has CDR1 SNHLY and CDR2 FYNNEI. The CDR3 is 13 amino acids. As DNA, the CDR3 is TGTGCCAGCAGTGGCAGCGGGGCAATCGAGCAGTACTTC. Encoded protein: CASSGSGAIEQYF.

The chain recombines TRBV7-6 with TRBJ2-1, with D maybe TRBD1 (5 bases). The germline V and J ends were trimmed by 3 bases and 5 bases, with 14 bases remaining between them. CDR1 and CDR2 (germline): SGHVS, FNYEAQ. The CDR3 runs 15 residues. The CDR3 DNA is TGTGCCAGCAGCTTCGCCGAGCAGGGTAACAATGAGCAGTTCTTC. Translation gives CASSFAEQGNNEQFF. Looking up the rest from reference TRBV7-6 and TRBJ2-1 gives the full variable domain: GAGVSQSPRYKVTKRGQDVALRCDPISGHVSLYWYRQALGQGPEFLTYFNYEAQQDKSGLPNDRFSAERPEGSISTLTIQRTEQRDSAMYRCASSFAEQGNNEQFFGPGTRLTVL.

The chain employs TRBV28 and TRBJ2-7, with D tentatively TRBD1 (5 bases). The CDR3 is 15 residues long. Per the germline V gene, CDR1 is MDHEN and CDR2 is SYDVKM. V lost 6 bases and J lost 3, with 18 bases in between. In DNA, the CDR3 is TGTGCCAGCAGGACTGTCGGTGGGGCCTACTACGAGCAGTACTTC. Translation: CASRTVGGAYYEQYF.

The V and J genes are TRBV10-3 and TRBJ1-4; 10 bases are a match to TRBD1. The ends lost 8 bases at V and 6 bases at J; junction bases unmatched: 3. Germline CDR1 reads ENHRY; CDR2 reads SYGVKD. The CDR3 has 13 residues. In DNA, the CDR3 is TGTGCCATCTGGACAGGGGGGGATGAAAAACTGTTTTTT. Its protein is CAIWTGGDEKLFF.

The chain is built from TRBV28 and TRBJ2-5; D might be TRBD2 (5 bases). The CDR3 sequence is 13 residues long. V was pared by 5 bases and J by 4 bases, with 11 bases between. Germline V gene data show CDR1 as MDHEN and CDR2 as SYDVKM. As DNA, the CDR3 is TGTGCCAGCAGTAAGGGAGTTGGAGAGACCCAGTACTTC. It translates to CASSKGVGETQYF.